The present T cell receptor (beta chain) was sequenced within a study of spatial heterogeneity in lung cancer. Overall study findings and caveats: It was found that expanded intratumoral alpha and beta TCR counts tracked tumor mutation counts.

This clonotype was detected many times. Antigen: not known. V gave up 2 bases and J gave up 9 bases, with 8 bases separating them. The CDR3 loop spans 11 amino acids. Looked up from germline, CDR1 is DFQATT and CDR2 is SNEGSKA (reference sequence). TCRdb reprocessed the 5' RACE reads with MiXCR, giving one entry per CDR3 protein. The sample comprises 9,000 or so distinct CDR3 sequences, about 2.7% of which are singletons, and roughly 13% rests with the top ten. Time point in this sample: sample taken at primary tumor resection. The donors comprised approximately 75 untreated early-stage non-small cell lung cancer patients.

This TCR was sampled from a male donor with early-stage non-small cell lung cancer. The sample here was lung tumor tissue, taken at surgery. This rearrangement joins TRBV20-1 to TRBJ2-1; D remains ambiguous. CDR3 sequence: CSARRSSEQFF. The CDR3 region has the DNA TGCAGTGCTAGACGCTCTAGTGAGCAGTTCTTC.